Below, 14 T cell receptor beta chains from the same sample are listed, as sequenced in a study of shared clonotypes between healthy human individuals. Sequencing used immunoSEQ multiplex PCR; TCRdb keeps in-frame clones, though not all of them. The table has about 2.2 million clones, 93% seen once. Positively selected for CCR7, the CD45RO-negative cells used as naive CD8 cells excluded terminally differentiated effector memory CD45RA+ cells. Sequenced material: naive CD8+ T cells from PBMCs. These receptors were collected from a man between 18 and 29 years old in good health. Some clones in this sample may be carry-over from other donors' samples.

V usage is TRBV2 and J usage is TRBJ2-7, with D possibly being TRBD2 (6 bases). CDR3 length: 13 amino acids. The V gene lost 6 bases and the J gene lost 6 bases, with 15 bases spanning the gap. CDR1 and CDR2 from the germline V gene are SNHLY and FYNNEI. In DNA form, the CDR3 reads TGTGCCAGCAGGGAGGGACTCCTTGGCGAGCAGTACTTC. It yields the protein CASREGLLGEQYF.

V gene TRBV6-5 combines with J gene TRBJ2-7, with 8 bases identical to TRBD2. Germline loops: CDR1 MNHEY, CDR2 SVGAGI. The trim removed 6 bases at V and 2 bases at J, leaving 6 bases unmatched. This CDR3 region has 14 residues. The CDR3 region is CASRPGLVAYEQYF. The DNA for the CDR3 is TGTGCCAGCAGACCGGGACTAGTGGCCTACGAGCAGTACTTC.

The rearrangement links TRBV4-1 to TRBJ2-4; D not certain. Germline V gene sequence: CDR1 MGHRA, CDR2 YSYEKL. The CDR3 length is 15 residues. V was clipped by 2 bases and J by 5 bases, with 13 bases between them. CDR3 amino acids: CASSQNVGSQNIQYF. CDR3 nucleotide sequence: TGCGCCAGCAGCCAAAACGTAGGGTCCCAAAACATTCAGTACTTC.

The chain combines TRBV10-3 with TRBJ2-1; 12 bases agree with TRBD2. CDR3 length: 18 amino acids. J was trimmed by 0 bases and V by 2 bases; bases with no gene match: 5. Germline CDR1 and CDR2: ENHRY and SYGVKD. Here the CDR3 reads CAISELAGGPGSYNEQFF. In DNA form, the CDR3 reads TGTGCCATCAGTGAGCTAGCGGGAGGGCCGGGCTCCTACAATGAGCAGTTCTTC.

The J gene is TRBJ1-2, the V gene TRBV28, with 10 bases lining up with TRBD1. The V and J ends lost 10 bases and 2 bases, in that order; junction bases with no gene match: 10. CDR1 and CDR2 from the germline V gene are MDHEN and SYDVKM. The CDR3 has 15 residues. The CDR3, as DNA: TGTGCCATCCAGGACAGGGGGTCTGGAAACTATGGCTACACCTTC. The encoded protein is CAIQDRGSGNYGYTF.

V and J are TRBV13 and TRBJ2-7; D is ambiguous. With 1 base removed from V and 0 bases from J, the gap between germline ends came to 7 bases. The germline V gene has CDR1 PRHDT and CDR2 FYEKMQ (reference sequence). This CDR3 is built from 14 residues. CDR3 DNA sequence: TGTGCCAGCAGCTTAGAAAGGAACTCCTACGAGCAGTACTTC. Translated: CASSLERNSYEQYF.

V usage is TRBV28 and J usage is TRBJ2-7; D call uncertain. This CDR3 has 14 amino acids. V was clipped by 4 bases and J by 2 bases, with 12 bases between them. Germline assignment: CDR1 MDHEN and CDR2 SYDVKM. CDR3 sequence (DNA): TGTGCCAGCAGTTACGACCTTAGGACCTACGAGCAGTACTTC. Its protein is CASSYDLRTYEQYF.

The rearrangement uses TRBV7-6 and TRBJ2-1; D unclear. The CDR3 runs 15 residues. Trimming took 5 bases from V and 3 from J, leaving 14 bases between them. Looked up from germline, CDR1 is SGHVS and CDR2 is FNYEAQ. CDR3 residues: CASSAESEYYNEQFF. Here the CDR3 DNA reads TGTGCCAGCAGCGCAGAATCCGAGTACTACAATGAGCAGTTCTTC.

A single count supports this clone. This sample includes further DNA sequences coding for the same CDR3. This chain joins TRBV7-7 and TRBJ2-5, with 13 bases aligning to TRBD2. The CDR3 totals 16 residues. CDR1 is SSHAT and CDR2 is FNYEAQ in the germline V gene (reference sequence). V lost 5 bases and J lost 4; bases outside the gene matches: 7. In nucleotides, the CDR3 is TGTGCCAGCAGCCCGCGGACTAGCGGGAGCCGAGAGACCCAGTACTTC. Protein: CASSPRTSGSRETQYF. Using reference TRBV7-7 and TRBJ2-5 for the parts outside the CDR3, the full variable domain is GAGVSQSPRYKVTKRGQDVTLRCDPISSHATLYWYQQALGQGPEFLTYFNYEAQPDKSGLPSDRFSAERPEGSISTLTIQRTEQRDSAMYRCASSPRTSGSRETQYFGPGTRLLVL.

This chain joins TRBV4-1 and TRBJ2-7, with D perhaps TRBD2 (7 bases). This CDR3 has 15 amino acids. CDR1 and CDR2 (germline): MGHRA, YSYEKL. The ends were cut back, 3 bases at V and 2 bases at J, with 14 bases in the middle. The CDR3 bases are TGCGCCAGCAGCCAGTCGGAGGGGGGGACCTACGAGCAGTACTTC. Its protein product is CASSQSEGGTYEQYF.

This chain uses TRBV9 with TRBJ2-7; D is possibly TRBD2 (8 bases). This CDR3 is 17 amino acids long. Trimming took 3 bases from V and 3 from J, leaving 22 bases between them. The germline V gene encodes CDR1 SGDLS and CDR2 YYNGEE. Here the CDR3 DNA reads TGTGCCAGCAGCGCCTACCCGGGAGGGACAGAGAGCTACGAGCAGTACTTC. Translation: CASSAYPGGTESYEQYF.

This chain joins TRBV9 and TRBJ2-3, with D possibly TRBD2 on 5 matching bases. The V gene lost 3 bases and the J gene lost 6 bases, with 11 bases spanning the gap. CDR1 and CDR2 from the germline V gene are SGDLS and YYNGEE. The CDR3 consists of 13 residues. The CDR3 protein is CASSGWERDTQYF. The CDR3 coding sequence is TGTGCCAGCAGCGGGTGGGAGCGGGATACGCAGTATTTT.

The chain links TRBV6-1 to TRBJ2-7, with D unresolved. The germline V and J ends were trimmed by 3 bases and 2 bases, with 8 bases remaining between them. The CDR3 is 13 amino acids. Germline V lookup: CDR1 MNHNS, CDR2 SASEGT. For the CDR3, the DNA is TGTGCCAGCAGTGACTTTCCGGCCTACGAGCAGTACTTC. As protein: CASSDFPAYEQYF.

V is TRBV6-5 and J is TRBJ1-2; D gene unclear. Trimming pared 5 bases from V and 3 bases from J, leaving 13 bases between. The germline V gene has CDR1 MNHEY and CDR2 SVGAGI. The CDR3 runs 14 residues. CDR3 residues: CASSVGFSHYGYTF. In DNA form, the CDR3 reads TGTGCCAGCAGTGTCGGATTTTCCCACTATGGCTACACCTTC.